The present T cell receptor beta chain was sequenced within a study of cytomegalovirus exposure and HLA in healthy donors. There are 15 residues in the CDR3. V shed 6 bases, J shed 7 bases, and the junction held 10 bases outside the gene matches. Germline CDR1 is MNHNY and CDR2 is SVGAGI (reference sequence). To note about this clone: The target antigen is unknown.

Study-wide findings and caveats: Cytomegalovirus-associated TCR beta chains were listed, numbering some 170. From TCR beta sequences, most subjects' HLA-A and HLA-B alleles were reportedly predicted accurately. Prior analysis indicated that the majority of TCR beta V segments exhibited productivity approximately 90% or approximately 30% of the time.

It was with 60 Vbeta and 13 Jbeta primers that the PCR ran. As processed by the authors: It was a later analysis that counted roughly 80 million unique TCR beta chains, of which some 9.9 million were shared. Clones were read by immunoSEQ multiplex PCR, and TCRdb kept only the in-frame ones, dropping some. V, J and clone size derive from that table, while D and trimming were established from the DNA sequence. The sample includes some 100,000 clones, about 75% of them seen just once. This chain links TRBV6-6 with TRBJ1-2; 11 bases line up with TRBD1. Sequenced sample: PBMCs. The clonotype was recovered from a male donor in good health and CMV-seropositive. CDR3 protein: CASSLAGQGACGYTF. The CDR3 DNA is TGTGCCAGCAGCCTAGCCGGACAGGGGGCGTGTGGCTACACCTTC.